These 31 T cell receptor beta chains came from one sample sequenced in a study of T cell clonotyping in hematopoietic cell transplantation. The time point here: recipient sample about 28 days before transplant, after cytoreduction. Some clones are missing from TCRdb's copy, which holds only in-frame ones; the method was immunoSEQ multiplex PCR. The data show about 69,000 clones, almost 97% seen once. The sequences come from peripheral blood mononuclear cells, collected before stem cell transplant. The source of these receptors is a woman in her fifties or sixties with acute myeloid leukemia. Some clones in this sample may be carry-over from other donors' samples.

The CDR3 loop reads CASSTGQVIFEAFF. The CDR3 bases are TGCGCCAGCAGCACGGGACAGGTTATTTTTGAAGCTTTCTTT. V and J are TRBV5-1 and TRBJ1-1; 8 nucleotides line up with TRBD1. This CDR3 has 14 residues. The germline gives CDR1 SGHRS, CDR2 YFSETQ. The V gene end was trimmed by 4 bases and the J gene end by 7 bases; junction bases not matched to a gene: 9.

The chain is built from TRBV28 and TRBJ1-2; D uncertain. With 3 bases removed from V and 0 bases from J, the gap between germline ends came to 11 bases. This CDR3 contains 15 residues. CDR1 is MDHEN and CDR2 is SYDVKM in the germline V gene. The CDR3 spells CASSLAGRANYGYTF. DNA of the CDR3: TGTGCCAGCAGTTTGGCGGGGAGAGCTAACTATGGCTACACCTTC.

This clone was seen a few times. The chain joins TRBV10-3 to TRBJ2-7; D unclear. V was pared by 2 bases and J by 2 bases, with 10 bases between. The V gene's germline CDR1 is ENHRY and CDR2 SYGVKD. The CDR3 is made up of 14 amino acids. CDR3 region: CAISESDWAYEQYF. As DNA, the CDR3 is TGTGCCATCAGTGAGAGCGACTGGGCCTACGAGCAGTACTTC.

V gene TRBV2 combines with J gene TRBJ2-7; a weak D match, TRBD1 (5 bases). The CDR3 consists of 16 residues. CDR1 and CDR2 from the germline V gene are SNHLY and FYNNEI. Trimming shortened V by 2 bases and J by 2 bases, and 16 bases separated the two germline ends. The CDR3 nucleotides read TGTGCCAGCAGTGAAAGTGGCATGGGGCGACCCTACGAGCAGTACTTC. As protein: CASSESGMGRPYEQYF.

The J gene is TRBJ1-5, the V gene TRBV19; D is uncertain. Trimming took off 5 bases at V and 2 bases at J, with 10 bases between the two ends. CDR3 length: 14 amino acids. The germline CDR1 and CDR2 sequences are LNHDA and SQIVND (reference sequence). As DNA, the CDR3 is TGTGCCAGTAGTCAAGACGGACGCAATCAGCCCCAGCATTTT. Encoded protein: CASSQDGRNQPQHF.

The CDR3 region is CASSLLRGDPAFF. The DNA of the CDR3 is TGTGCCAGCAGTTTATTACGAGGGGACCCGGCTTTCTTT. The rearrangement uses TRBV28 and TRBJ1-1; possibly TRBD1 for D (5 bases). With 1 base removed from V and 11 bases from J, the gap between germline ends came to 14 bases. There are 13 residues in the CDR3. CDR1 MDHEN and CDR2 SYDVKM come from the germline V gene.

The chain combines TRBV6-5 with TRBJ2-1; perhaps TRBD2 as D (7 bases). In germline, CDR1 is MNHEY, CDR2 SVGAGI. V lost 6 bases, J lost 4 bases, and 16 bases lay in between. The CDR3 consists of 15 residues. CDR3 nucleotide sequence: TGTGCCAGCAGCCCGAGGGGGAGGGAGTACAATGAGCAGTTCTTC. Its translation is CASSPRGREYNEQFF.

The V and J genes are TRBV6-5 and TRBJ1-4; D not certain. The CDR3 covers 16 residues. The V end lost 1 base, the J end lost 10 bases, and 19 bases lay between the germline ends. Germline values: CDR1 MNHEY, CDR2 SVGAGI. The CDR3 sequence is CASSYYRPGLSTKLFF. Here the CDR3 DNA reads TGTGCCAGCAGTTACTATCGCCCGGGTCTTAGTACAAAACTGTTTTTT.

The DNA of the CDR3 is TGTGCCAGCCGTATTAAGAGGGGGCATCAGCCCCAGCATTTT. Residues: CASRIKRGHQPQHF. This chain connects TRBV28 to TRBJ1-5; 7 positions match TRBD1. The CDR3 length is 14 residues. The germline V gene has CDR1 MDHEN and CDR2 SYDVKM. V shed 8 bases and J 5 bases; nucleotides not matched to a gene: 9.

This rearrangement joins TRBV30 to TRBJ1-1; 8 bases are a match to TRBD1. Germline CDR1 GTSNPN, CDR2 SVGIG (reference sequence). V was clipped by 1 base and J by 4 bases; unmatched bases: 8. The CDR3 totals 15 residues. As DNA, the CDR3 is TGTGCCTGGAGTGACGACAGGGGCGGGGGCACTGAAGCTTTCTTT. Its translation: CAWSDDRGGGTEAFF.

The chain couples TRBV6-6 to TRBJ1-6; D gene uncertain. The germline V gene has CDR1 MNHNY and CDR2 SVGAGI (reference sequence). V lost 1 base and J 12 bases, leaving 10 bases between the germline ends. The CDR3 has 13 residues. The chain's CDR3 is CASSYYMGEPLHF. In DNA form, the CDR3 reads TGTGCCAGCAGTTACTACATGGGTGAACCCCTCCACTTT.

This chain uses TRBV5-8 with TRBJ1-5; D gene uncertain. Germline assignment: CDR1 SGHTS and CDR2 YDEGEE. This CDR3 comprises 15 residues. Trimming removed 0 bases from V and 5 bases from J, with 12 bases in between. The CDR3 nucleotides read TGTGCCAGCAGCTTGGGGTTGGGTGGGGATCAGCCCCAGCATTTT. This gives the protein CASSLGLGGDQPQHF.

The chain links TRBV10-1 to TRBJ2-2; TRBD2 is a possible D gene (5 bases). The CDR3 runs 17 residues. Germline V gene sequence: CDR1 WNHNN, CDR2 SYGVQD (reference sequence). Trimming pared 1 base from V and 4 bases from J, leaving 16 bases between. The CDR3 DNA reads TGCGCCAGCAGTGAGTGCCGGAGGAGAAATGGCACCGGGGAGCTGTTTTTT. Protein: CASSECRRRNGTGELFF.

The genes are TRBV29-1 and TRBJ1-2; D ambiguous. Deletions cut 5 bases from V and 8 bases from J, with 18 bases between. In germline, CDR1 is SQVTM, CDR2 ANQGSEA. The CDR3 totals 13 residues. The CDR3 sequence: CSVFFGRLEGYTF. The CDR3 nucleotides read TGCAGCGTTTTTTTCGGCAGGTTGGAGGGCTACACCTTC.

V gene TRBV14 combines with J gene TRBJ1-2; no clear D gene. Trimming left V 1 base short and J 4 bases short, with 10 bases between. There are 14 residues in the CDR3. Germline V CDR1 and CDR2: SGHDN, FVKESK. The CDR3 here is CASSQGGSSYGYTF. The DNA for the CDR3 is TGTGCCAGCAGCCAAGGCGGCAGCTCCTATGGCTACACCTTC.

This clone was detected once. CDR3: CASSLAGGDNEQFF. Written as DNA, the CDR3 is TGCGCCAGCAGCTTGGCGGGGGGAGACAATGAGCAGTTCTTC. The V gene is TRBV5-1, the J gene TRBJ2-1; 7 nucleotides agree with TRBD2. CDR1 and CDR2 from the germline V gene are SGHRS and YFSETQ. V shed 0 bases and J 5 bases; nucleotides not matched to a gene: 2. This CDR3 region has 14 residues.

This clone came up once. This sequence joins TRBV6-6 and TRBJ2-1; 9 nucleotides agree with TRBD1. V was clipped by 7 bases and J by 6 bases; unmatched bases: 4. The CDR3 loop spans 13 amino acids. Germline loops: CDR1 MNHNY, CDR2 SVGAGI (reference sequence). The CDR3 nucleotides read TGTGCCAGCAACAGGGGGCCGTCCAATGAGCAGTTCTTC. Translating gives CASNRGPSNEQFF.

J is TRBJ2-2 and V is TRBV2, with 14 nucleotides matching TRBD2. Germline V lookup: CDR1 SNHLY, CDR2 FYNNEI. Trimming took 6 bases from V and 3 from J; bases not matched to a gene: 18. The CDR3 sequence is 21 residues long. The CDR3 DNA reads TGTGCCAGCAGCGAAACGACCGGGACTAGCGGGAGCTACGTTGACACCGGGGAGCTGTTTTTT. This codes for CASSETTGTSGSYVDTGELFF.

This chain joins TRBV29-1 and TRBJ2-5; 12 positions match TRBD2. Germline values: CDR1 SQVTM, CDR2 ANQGSEA. The CDR3 consists of 15 residues. J lost 4 bases, V lost 6 bases, and 9 bases had no gene match. The CDR3 protein is CSVNPLGLAGETQYF. The CDR3 DNA is TGCAGCGTCAATCCCCTGGGACTAGCGGGAGAGACCCAGTACTTC.

This chain connects TRBV6-5 to TRBJ2-2, with 7 positions matching TRBD2. This CDR3 comprises 14 residues. Losses at the gene ends were 5 bases for V and 6 bases for J; bases not matched to a gene: 6. Germline V gene sequence: CDR1 MNHEY, CDR2 SVGAGI. The CDR3 reads CASSHQRGAGELFF. CDR3 coding DNA: TGTGCCAGCAGTCACCAGCGGGGCGCCGGGGAGCTGTTTTTT.

The chain recombines TRBV5-1 with TRBJ1-1; a possible D gene is TRBD1 (6 bases). The CDR3 is 15 amino acids. The germline gives CDR1 SGHRS, CDR2 YFSETQ. Trimming shortened V by 4 bases and J by 2 bases, and 15 bases separated the two germline ends. CDR3 sequence reads: CASSNQGNLNTEAFF. In DNA, the CDR3 is TGCGCCAGCAGCAACCAGGGGAACTTAAACACTGAAGCTTTCTTT.

The count of this clone is one. V gene TRBV9 combines with J gene TRBJ1-2, with unresolved D. The CDR3 loop spans 16 amino acids. V was clipped by 3 bases and J by 1 base, with 16 bases between them. Germline CDR1 reads SGDLS; CDR2 reads YYNGEE. The CDR3 protein is CASSGRGGNLNYGYTF. CDR3 nucleotides: TGTGCCAGCAGCGGCCGGGGAGGGAACCTTAACTATGGCTACACCTTC.

The V gene is TRBV5-6, the J gene TRBJ1-1; a weak D match, TRBD1 (5 bases). The CDR3 loop spans 15 amino acids. The V and J ends lost 4 bases and 3 bases respectively, with 16 bases between them. Germline V lookup: CDR1 SGHDT, CDR2 YYEEEE. This chain's CDR3 is CASSDSRVGDTEAFF. The DNA for the CDR3 is TGTGCCAGCAGCGATAGCAGGGTGGGAGACACTGAAGCTTTCTTT.

The chain is built from TRBV6-5 and TRBJ2-5; D gene unclear. CDR1 is MNHEY, CDR2 SVGAGI, per germline. CDR3 size: 11 residues. Trimming removed 2 bases from V and 14 bases from J, with 12 bases in between. CDR3 region: CASSYGWRPYF. DNA of the CDR3: TGTGCCAGCAGTTACGGTTGGCGGCCTTACTTC.

The chain joins TRBV30 to TRBJ1-4, with 8 positions matching TRBD1. The CDR3 runs 16 residues. Germline V gene lookup returns CDR1 GTSNPN and CDR2 SVGIG (reference sequence). The trim removed 4 bases at V and 8 bases at J, leaving 15 bases unmatched. DNA of the CDR3: TGTGCCTGGATGAGCGGGACAGGAGGAAGGGGCGAAAAACTGTTTTTT. This codes for CAWMSGTGGRGEKLFF.

The J gene is TRBJ2-7, the V gene TRBV19; 8 bases are shared with TRBD2. J gave up 0 bases and V 4 bases, and 2 bases lay outside the gene matches. The CDR3 is 14 residues long. From germline, CDR1 is LNHDA and CDR2 SQIVND (reference sequence). The CDR3 sequence is CASSSGGSSYEQYF. In DNA, the CDR3 is TGTGCCAGTAGTAGCGGGGGGAGCTCCTACGAGCAGTACTTC.

This sequence joins TRBV11-2 and TRBJ2-3; D is uncertain. The CDR3 contains 13 residues. Germline CDR1 reads SGHAT; CDR2 reads FQNNGV. Trimming removed 5 bases at V and 0 bases at J, with 6 bases between. CDR3 loop: CASSTPSTDTQYF. The CDR3 bases are TGTGCCAGCAGCACCCCTAGCACAGATACGCAGTATTTT.

The chain has TRBV5-1 and TRBJ2-4; 10 bases fit TRBD2. The CDR3 totals 14 residues. J gave up 8 bases and V 4 bases, and 6 bases lay outside the gene matches. The germline CDR1 and CDR2 sequences are SGHRS and YFSETQ. The CDR3 loop reads CASSGSGGDYIQYF. CDR3 bases: TGCGCCAGCAGCGGGAGCGGGGGGGATTACATTCAGTACTTC.

The chain employs TRBV30 and TRBJ2-3, with D unclear. The V gene lost 4 bases and the J gene lost 2 bases, with 10 bases spanning the gap. The CDR3 is 13 amino acids. Germline V gene data show CDR1 as GTSNPN and CDR2 as SVGIG (reference sequence). Here the CDR3 DNA reads TGTGCCTGGAACCTTTGGAACACAGATACGCAGTATTTT. Translated: CAWNLWNTDTQYF.

This clone was found once. V gene TRBV18 combines with J gene TRBJ2-3, with no clear D. Germline V gene data show CDR1 as KGHSH and CDR2 as LQKENI. The CDR3 spans 12 residues. V was clipped by 0 bases and J by 6 bases, with 4 bases between them. CDR3 residues: CASSPPADTQYF. The CDR3 DNA follows: TGTGCCAGCTCACCACCGGCTGATACGCAGTATTTT.

V gene TRBV7-2 combines with J gene TRBJ1-1; 8 positions match TRBD1. The CDR3 spans 15 residues. Germline V gene sequence: CDR1 SGHTA, CDR2 FQGNSA. Germline trimming cut 5 bases from V and 4 bases from J; bases unmatched to any gene: 9. CDR3 sequence (DNA): TGTGCCAGCAGCATCGGACAGGGAAGCGGCACTGAAGCTTTCTTT. Amino acids: CASSIGQGSGTEAFF. Combining the CDR3 with reference TRBV7-2 and TRBJ1-1 gives the whole variable domain GAGVSQSPSNKVTEKGKDVELRCDPISGHTALYWYRQSLGQGLEFLIYFQGNSAPDKSGLPSDRFSAERTGGSVSTLTIQRTQQEDSAVYLCASSIGQGSGTEAFFGQGTRLTVV.